This T cell receptor (beta chain) was identified during a study of blood T cell repertoires in COVID-19. Per germline, CDR1 MRHNA and CDR2 SNTAGT. V was clipped by 6 bases and J by 4 bases; unmatched bases: 8. CDR3 length: 15 amino acids. Cohort allocation depended upon clinical history that participants reported. Before being deemed recovered, Cohort 3 donors had two negative PCRs, clearance, or symptom resolution. Per the authors' pipeline: Estimates of nucleated cell counts were drawn from the amplification of reference gene primers. The assay was immunoSEQ multiplex PCR, and TCRdb's table has in-frame clones only and misses some. V, J and clone size are those of that table, while D and trimming were read from the DNA. The sample includes approximately 270,000 clones, 75% to 90% of them seen just once.

Material for sequencing was PBMCs or T cells enriched from blood (not recorded which). V gene TRBV6-4 combines with J gene TRBJ2-1, with 8 bases fitting TRBD2. The TCR sequence derives from a woman aged 25-40 years who had recovered from COVID-19. CDR3 region: CASREGLDGYNEQFF. Here the CDR3 DNA reads TGTGCCAGCAGAGAGGGACTAGATGGGTACAATGAGCAGTTCTTC.